The present entry profiles one TCR beta chain with its context. Its antigen remains unidentified. No much larger clone exists at a distance of one base, and base qualities are not known. For deep sequencing, PBMC libraries mostly used roughly 0.5 ug of input genomic DNA, with six replicates for each sample. The immunoSEQ hsTCRbeta kit was used to prepare TCRbeta libraries according to the manufacturer's instructions. Sequencing of the completed libraries took place using an Illumina NovaSeq 6000 S4 flow cell after they had been pooled to about 3 nM. In the original analysis: The immunoSEQ Analyzer was used for raw data preprocessing and quality control. The analysis was restricted to productive rearrangements, with each unique CDR3 amino acid sequence defining a clonotype. Repertoire clonality was estimated as the Gini-Simpson index, which was computed with the R package tcR. Student's t test was used to compare Gini indices, and Pearson correlation was used to assess associations with tumor size change. As stored in TCRdb, this immuneACCESS dataset retains in-frame rearrangements with V and J assigned. A fraction of the clones does not appear; measured against another copy, unresolved V genes explain less than half of the discrepancy, and the remainder lacks a known reason. V, J and clone size are those of that table, while D and trimming were read from the DNA. In all, the sample holds around 12,000 clones, and over 60% of those were seen once. The biggest ten clones account for about 2.5% of the sample.

This specimen belongs to a study of neoadjuvant anti-PD-1 for oral cavity cancer (dated by TCRdb to the early 2020s). About the investigation overall: Patients mostly received three to four biweekly doses of nivolumab at 3 mg/kg before curative-intent surgical resection. A fourth nivolumab dose was given around day 43 to patients without progression, and definitive surgical resection was performed in those patients on days 50-56. Under RECIST 1.1, a patient counted as a responder if showing complete response, partial response or stable disease, and as a non-responder if showing progression. A roughly 33% response rate was observed in the parent correlative cohort, in which around 12 patients were included. Paper-wide results and their limitations: After neoadjuvant nivolumab, non-responders showed significantly higher T cell clonality (Gini index) in PBMCs than responders did. The TCR analyses had only a few patients in each response group, and the authors called for validation in larger cohorts. Higher pretreatment blood TCRbeta clonality and lower post-treatment tumor TCRbeta clonality were correlated with higher pretreatment blood Treg/Th17 ratios.

The CDR3 has 15 amino acids, counting the end cysteine and phenylalanine. The entry retains the CDR3 DNA only, 45 bases that are in frame from base 1. The germline V and J ends show losses of 10 bases and 5 bases respectively, and no gene match explains 14 bases of the junction. The germline V gene specifies MNHEY as CDR1 and SVGAGI as CDR2. The time point tag for this specimen amounts to: before neoadjuvant nivolumab. Patients were newly diagnosed with stage II-IVA oral cavity squamous cell carcinoma and had received no prior systemic or radiation treatment. The cohort was made up of patients with locally advanced, HPV-negative oral cavity squamous cell carcinoma. No culture maintenance or expansion was done, as the peripheral blood mononuclear cells went straight to analysis. Samples were obtained from a longitudinal correlative study of a single-arm phase II trial of neoadjuvant nivolumab in oral cavity squamous cell carcinoma. Genomic DNA-based TCRbeta sequencing was performed on subject-matched pre- and post-treatment PBMCs and tumors from three responders and three non-responders. Peripheral blood mononuclear cells were collected before nivolumab treatment and were collected again after treatment, at the time of surgery. The Maxwell RSC DNA from Cells kit was used to isolate genomic DNA from PBMCs.

This TCR derives from a person aged 35 to 85 with oral cavity squamous cell carcinoma. Recombination connected TRBV6-5 to TRBJ2-3; TRBD2 aligns with 8 central bases. The sequences come from PBMCs, collected before nivolumab (anti-PD-1) treatment. The nucleotides are TGTGCCACTATCGATCCGGGACTAGAGGGAGATACGCAGTATTTT. Its product reads: CATIDPGLEGDTQYF.